This T cell receptor (beta chain) is drawn from a study of shared clonotypes between healthy human individuals. The germline gives CDR1 SGHNT, CDR2 YYREEE (reference sequence). V was clipped by 5 bases and J by 6 bases; unmatched bases: 8. The CDR3 spans 15 residues. The naive CD8 subset, CD45RO-negative cells positively selected for CCR7, excluded terminally differentiated effector memory CD45RA+ cells. The study enrolled healthy HIV-negative adults without recent acute infections or vaccinations as donors. Turning to this clone: What it binds is not known.

Study-level points and caveats: Memory subsets generally showed lower estimated richness than naive subsets.

The run depth of the assay was deep. TCRdb's table, derived via immunoSEQ multiplex PCR, lists solely in-frame clones and lacks some. The table includes about 2 million clones, just under 95% detected once. This chain links TRBV5-4 with TRBJ2-3, with 11 bases lining up with TRBD2. The source material was naive CD8+ T cells sorted from blood. The source is a man in his late teens or twenties in good health. For the CDR3, the DNA is TGTGCCAGCAGTCCGGGACTAGCGGTCCCGGATACGCAGTATTTT. Translated, it gives CASSPGLAVPDTQYF.